This entry is about one T cell receptor beta chain. These data belong to a study of blood T cell repertoires in COVID-19. Study-wide context: COVID-19 samples collected from the United States, Italy and Spain covered acute and convalescent phases.

Per the authors' pipeline: Amplification from reference gene primers served as the basis for estimated nucleated cell counts. Measured with immunoSEQ multiplex PCR; TCRdb has only the in-frame clones, and not every one. D and trimming were read from the DNA, whereas the V and J calls and clone size are those reported in that table. The table shows approximately 90,000 clones, with roughly 80% occurring only once. From germline, CDR1 is SGHKS and CDR2 YYEKEE (reference sequence). The CDR3 contains 15 residues. Trimming removed 0 bases from V and 7 bases from J; junction bases left unmatched: 6. The TCR originated in a man aged 55 to 70 with acute or convalescent COVID-19. Sequenced: peripheral blood. The chain couples TRBV5-5 to TRBJ1-4; 7 bases map to TRBD1. DNA for the CDR3: TGTGCCAGCAGCTTGGGGGCAGGGGGAGGTGAAAAACTGTTTTTT. Translating gives CASSLGAGGGEKLFF.